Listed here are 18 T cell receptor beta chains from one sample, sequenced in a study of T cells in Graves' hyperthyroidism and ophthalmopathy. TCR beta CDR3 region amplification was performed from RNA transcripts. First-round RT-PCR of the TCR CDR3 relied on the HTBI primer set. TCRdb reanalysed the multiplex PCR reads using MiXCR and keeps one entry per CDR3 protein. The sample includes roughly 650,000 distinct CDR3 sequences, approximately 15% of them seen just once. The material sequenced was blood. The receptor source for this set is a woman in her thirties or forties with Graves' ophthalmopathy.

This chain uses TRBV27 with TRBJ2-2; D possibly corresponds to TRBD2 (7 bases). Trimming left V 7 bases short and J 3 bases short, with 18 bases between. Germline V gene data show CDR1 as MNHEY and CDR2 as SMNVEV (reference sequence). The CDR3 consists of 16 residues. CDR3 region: CASKGGGGTHTGELFF. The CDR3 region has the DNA TGTGCCAGCAAGGGGGGGGGCGGGACCCACACCGGGGAGCTGTTTTTT.

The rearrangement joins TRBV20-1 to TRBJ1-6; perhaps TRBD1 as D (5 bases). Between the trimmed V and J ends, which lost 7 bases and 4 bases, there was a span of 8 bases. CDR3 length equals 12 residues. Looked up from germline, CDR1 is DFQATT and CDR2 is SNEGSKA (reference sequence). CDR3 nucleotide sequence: TGCAGTGGCCAGGGATATAATTCACCCCTCCACTTT. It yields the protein CSGQGYNSPLHF.

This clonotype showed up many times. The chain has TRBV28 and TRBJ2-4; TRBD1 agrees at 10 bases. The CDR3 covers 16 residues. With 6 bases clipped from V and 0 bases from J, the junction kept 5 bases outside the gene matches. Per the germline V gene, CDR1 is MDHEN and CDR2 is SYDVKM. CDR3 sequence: CASSFWTGGAKNIQYF. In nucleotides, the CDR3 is TGTGCCAGCAGCTTTTGGACAGGGGGAGCCAAAAACATTCAGTACTTC. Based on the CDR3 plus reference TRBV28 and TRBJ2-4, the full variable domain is DVKVTQSSRYLVKRTGEKVFLECVQDMDHENMFWYRQDPGLGLRLIYFSYDVKMKEKGDIPEGYSVSREKKERFSLILESASTNQTSMYLCASSFWTGGAKNIQYFGAGTRLSVL.

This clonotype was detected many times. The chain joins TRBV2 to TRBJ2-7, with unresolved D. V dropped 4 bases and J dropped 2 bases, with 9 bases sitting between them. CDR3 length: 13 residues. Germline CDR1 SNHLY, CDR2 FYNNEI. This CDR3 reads CASSVSKAYEQYF. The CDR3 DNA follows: TGTGCCAGCAGTGTGTCAAAGGCCTACGAGCAGTACTTC.

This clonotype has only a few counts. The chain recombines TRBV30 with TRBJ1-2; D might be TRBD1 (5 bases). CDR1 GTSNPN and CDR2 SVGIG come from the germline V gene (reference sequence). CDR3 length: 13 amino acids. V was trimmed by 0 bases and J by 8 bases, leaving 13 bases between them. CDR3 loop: CAWSVQIRAGYTF. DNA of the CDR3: TGTGCCTGGAGTGTACAGATCAGGGCGGGCTACACCTTC.

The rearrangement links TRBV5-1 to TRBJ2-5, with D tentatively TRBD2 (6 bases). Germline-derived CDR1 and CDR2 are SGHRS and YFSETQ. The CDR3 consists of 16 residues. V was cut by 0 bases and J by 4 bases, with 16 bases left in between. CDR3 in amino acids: CASSLEGRRERETQYF. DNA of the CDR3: TGCGCCAGCAGCTTGGAGGGGAGGAGAGAACGAGAGACCCAGTACTTC.

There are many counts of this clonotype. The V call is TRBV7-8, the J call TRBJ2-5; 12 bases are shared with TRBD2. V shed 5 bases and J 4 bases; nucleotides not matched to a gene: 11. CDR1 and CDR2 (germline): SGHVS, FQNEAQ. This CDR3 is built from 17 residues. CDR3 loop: CASSPPGLAGGVETQYF. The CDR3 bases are TGTGCCAGCAGCCCGCCCGGTCTAGCGGGAGGGGTAGAGACCCAGTACTTC. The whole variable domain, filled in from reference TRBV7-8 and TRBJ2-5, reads GAGVSQSPRYKVAKRGQDVALRCDPISGHVSLFWYQQALGQGPEFLTYFQNEAQLDKSGLPSDRFFAERPEGSVSTLKIQRTQQEDSAVYLCASSPPGLAGGVETQYFGPGTRLLVL.

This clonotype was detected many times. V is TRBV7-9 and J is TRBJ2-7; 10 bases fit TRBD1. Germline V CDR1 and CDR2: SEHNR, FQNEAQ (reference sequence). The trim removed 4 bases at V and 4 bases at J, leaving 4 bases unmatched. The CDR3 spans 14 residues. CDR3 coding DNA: TGTGCCAGCAGCTCGAGGGGACAGGGGTACGAGCAGTACTTC. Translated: CASSSRGQGYEQYF.

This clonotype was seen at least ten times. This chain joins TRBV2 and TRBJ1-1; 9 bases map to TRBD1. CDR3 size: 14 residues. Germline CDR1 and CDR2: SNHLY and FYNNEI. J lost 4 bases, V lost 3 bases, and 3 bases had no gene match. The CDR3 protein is CASSESGQGTEAFF. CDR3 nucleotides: TGTGCCAGCAGTGAGTCGGGACAGGGCACTGAAGCTTTCTTT.

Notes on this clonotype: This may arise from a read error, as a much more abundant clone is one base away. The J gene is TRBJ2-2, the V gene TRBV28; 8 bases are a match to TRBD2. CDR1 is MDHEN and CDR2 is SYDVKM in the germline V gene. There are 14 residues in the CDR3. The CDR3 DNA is TGTGTCAGCAGTGCCACGGGACTAGGAGGGGAGCTGTTTTTT. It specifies CVSSATGLGGELFF.

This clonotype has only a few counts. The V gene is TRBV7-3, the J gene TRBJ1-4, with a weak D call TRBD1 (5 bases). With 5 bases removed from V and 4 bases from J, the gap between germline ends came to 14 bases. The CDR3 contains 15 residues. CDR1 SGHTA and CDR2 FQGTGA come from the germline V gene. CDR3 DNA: TGTGCCAGCAGCCAAGTGGGGGTGAATAATGAAAAACTGTTTTTT. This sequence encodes CASSQVGVNNEKLFF.

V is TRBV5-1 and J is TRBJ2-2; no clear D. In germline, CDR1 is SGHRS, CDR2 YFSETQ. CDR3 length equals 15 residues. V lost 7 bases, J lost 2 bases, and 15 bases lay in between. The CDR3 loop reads CASSLSPPNTGELFF. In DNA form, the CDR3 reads TGCGCCAGCTCTCTTTCGCCCCCTAACACCGGGGAGCTGTTTTTT.

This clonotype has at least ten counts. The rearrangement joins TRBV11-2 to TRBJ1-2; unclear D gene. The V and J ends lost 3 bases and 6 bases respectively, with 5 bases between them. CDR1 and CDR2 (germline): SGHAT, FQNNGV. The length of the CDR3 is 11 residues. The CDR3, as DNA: TGTGCCAGCAGCTTTAGGGATGGCTACACCTTC. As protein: CASSFRDGYTF.

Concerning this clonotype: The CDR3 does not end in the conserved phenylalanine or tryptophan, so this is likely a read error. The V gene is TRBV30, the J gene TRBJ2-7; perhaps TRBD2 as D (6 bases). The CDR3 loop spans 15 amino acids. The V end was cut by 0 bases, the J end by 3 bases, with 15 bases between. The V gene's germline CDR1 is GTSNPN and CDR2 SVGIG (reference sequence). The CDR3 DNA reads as TGTGCCTGGAGTGTACGTAGGCAGGGAGGCTACGAGCAGTACCTC. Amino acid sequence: CAWSVRRQGGYEQYL.

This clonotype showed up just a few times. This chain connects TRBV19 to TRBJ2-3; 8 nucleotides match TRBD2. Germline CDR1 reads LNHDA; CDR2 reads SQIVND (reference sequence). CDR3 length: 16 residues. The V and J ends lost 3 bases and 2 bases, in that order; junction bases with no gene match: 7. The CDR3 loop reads CASSIPGLGLTDTQYF. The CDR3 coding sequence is TGTGCCAGTAGTATTCCGGGACTAGGCCTCACAGATACGCAGTATTTT.

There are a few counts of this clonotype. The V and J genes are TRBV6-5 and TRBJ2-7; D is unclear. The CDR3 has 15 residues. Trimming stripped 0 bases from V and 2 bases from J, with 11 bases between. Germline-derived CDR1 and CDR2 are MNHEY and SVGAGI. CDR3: CASSYSATAPYEQYF. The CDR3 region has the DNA TGTGCCAGCAGTTACTCGGCAACAGCTCCCTACGAGCAGTACTTC.

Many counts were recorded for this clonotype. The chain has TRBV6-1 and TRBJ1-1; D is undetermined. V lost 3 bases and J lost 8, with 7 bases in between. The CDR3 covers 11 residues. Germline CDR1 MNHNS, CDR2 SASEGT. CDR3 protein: CASSDFEEAFF. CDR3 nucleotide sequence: TGTGCCAGCAGTGATTTTGAGGAAGCTTTCTTT.

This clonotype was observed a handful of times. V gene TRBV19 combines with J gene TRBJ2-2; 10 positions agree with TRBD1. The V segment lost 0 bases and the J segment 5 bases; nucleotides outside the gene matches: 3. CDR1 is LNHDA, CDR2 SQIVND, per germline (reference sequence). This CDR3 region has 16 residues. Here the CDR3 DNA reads TGTGCCAGTAGTATAGACTGGACAGGGGGGACCGGGGAGCTGTTTTTT. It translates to CASSIDWTGGTGELFF.